What follows are 11 T cell receptor beta chains derived from one specimen sequenced in a study of T cell changes during pregnancy in multiple sclerosis. Sequencing used immunoSEQ multiplex PCR; TCRdb keeps in-frame clones, though not all of them. Altogether roughly 69,000 clones are present, roughly 88% being singletons, with the ten largest covering approximately 1.5%. The input for sequencing was peripheral blood, taken in the third trimester of pregnancy. All receptors derive from a female donor with multiple sclerosis, enrolled in a pregnancy study.

This clone was observed once. V is TRBV7-9 and J is TRBJ2-3; unclear D gene. The CDR3 contains 14 residues. V was shortened by 5 bases and J by 6 bases, with 15 bases between the two germline ends. The germline V gene encodes CDR1 SEHNR and CDR2 FQNEAQ (reference sequence). This CDR3 is CASSPRLLLDTQYF. In DNA, the CDR3 is TGTGCCAGCAGCCCCCGACTGCTTTTGGATACGCAGTATTTT.

The rearrangement links TRBV6-5 to TRBJ1-2; D not resolved. Trimming stripped 0 bases from V and 7 bases from J, with 6 bases between. CDR3 length equals 12 residues. Per germline, CDR1 MNHEY and CDR2 SVGAGI. CDR3 sequence reads: CASSYSNSGYTF. In nucleotides, the CDR3 is TGTGCCAGCAGTTACTCGAACAGTGGCTACACCTTC.

The V call is TRBV19, the J call TRBJ1-5, with D unclear. The germline V gene has CDR1 LNHDA and CDR2 SQIVND (reference sequence). The length of the CDR3 is 14 residues. The germline V and J ends were trimmed by 3 bases and 0 bases, with 6 bases remaining between them. This chain's CDR3 is CASSIQDSNQPQHF. The CDR3 DNA follows: TGTGCCAGTAGTATCCAGGATAGCAATCAGCCCCAGCATTTT.

The chain joins TRBV30 to TRBJ2-7, with D uncertain. The CDR3 is 13 residues long. The germline V gene has CDR1 GTSNPN and CDR2 SVGIG (reference sequence). The V and J ends lost 4 bases and 3 bases respectively, with 13 bases between them. DNA of the CDR3: TGTGCCTGGACCGCGGCCGGCCGCTACGAGCAGTACTTC. Its protein product is CAWTAAGRYEQYF.

V usage is TRBV19 and J usage is TRBJ1-5; 7 bases are a match to TRBD1. In germline, CDR1 is LNHDA, CDR2 SQIVND (reference sequence). Trimming cost V 7 bases and J 5 bases; bases outside gene matches: 11. The CDR3 totals 15 residues. As DNA, the CDR3 is TGTGCCAGTACCGCAACAGGGGTGGCTTATCAGCCCCAGCATTTT. Translating gives CASTATGVAYQPQHF. The full variable domain, rest sourced from reference TRBV19 and TRBJ1-5, is DGGITQSPKYLFRKEGQNVTLSCEQNLNHDAMYWYRQDPGQGLRLIYYSQIVNDFQKGDIAEGYSVSREKKESFPLTVTSAQKNPTAFYLCASTATGVAYQPQHFGDGTRLSIL.

The chain links TRBV10-3 to TRBJ2-7; a possible D gene is TRBD2 (6 bases). Trimming removed 4 bases from V and 9 bases from J, with 13 bases in between. The V gene's germline CDR1 is ENHRY and CDR2 SYGVKD. The CDR3 length is 12 residues. The CDR3 protein is CAISGGEVWQYF. In nucleotides, the CDR3 is TGTGCCATCAGTGGGGGGGAGGTCTGGCAGTACTTC.

The J gene is TRBJ2-4, the V gene TRBV9, with 7 bases matching TRBD2. Losses at the gene ends were 2 bases for V and 8 bases for J; bases not matched to a gene: 10. Per the germline V gene, CDR1 is SGDLS and CDR2 is YYNGEE. CDR3 size: 15 residues. As DNA, the CDR3 is TGTGCCAGCAGCGTGGCTAGCGGCGATCAGTACATTCAGTACTTC. This sequence encodes CASSVASGDQYIQYF.

The chain combines TRBV28 with TRBJ1-6; a weak D match, TRBD1 (6 bases). CDR3 length: 15 amino acids. The germline V gene has CDR1 MDHEN and CDR2 SYDVKM. V lost 3 bases, J lost 2 bases, and 8 bases lay in between. CDR3 sequence (DNA): TGTGCCAGCAGTTTCGAGGGGGCCTATAATTCACCCCTCCACTTT. Its translation: CASSFEGAYNSPLHF.

V is TRBV14 and J is TRBJ2-7; D might be TRBD1 (6 bases). Germline CDR1 reads SGHDN; CDR2 reads FVKESK. This CDR3 contains 13 residues. V was shortened by 4 bases and J by 2 bases, with 9 bases between the two germline ends. The CDR3 DNA sequence: TGTGCCAGCAGCCCTTGGACAGCCTACGAGCAGTACTTC. Translated: CASSPWTAYEQYF.

The rearrangement uses TRBV4-3 and TRBJ2-7; 9 bases match TRBD1. The V segment lost 3 bases and the J segment 4 bases; nucleotides outside the gene matches: 7. The CDR3 covers 15 residues. Per germline, CDR1 LGHNA and CDR2 YSLEER. CDR3 nucleotides: TGCGCCAGCAGCCAGATAACAGGGGGCGGATACGAGCAGTACTTC. Encoded protein: CASSQITGGGYEQYF.

This chain connects TRBV6-1 to TRBJ2-1, with D unresolved. V was clipped by 2 bases and J by 0 bases, with 8 bases between them. The CDR3 totals 15 residues. The germline V gene has CDR1 MNHNS and CDR2 SASEGT. Written as DNA, the CDR3 is TGTGCCAGCAGTGAACTAACGGGCTCCTACAATGAGCAGTTCTTC. Residues: CASSELTGSYNEQFF.